The rows below give T cell receptor beta chains drawn from one sample of a study of PD-L1 blockade in urothelial cancer. Measured with immunoSEQ multiplex PCR; TCRdb has only the in-frame clones, and not every one. There are some 100,000 clones in the sample; about 91% occur only once, and 0.75% to 0.95% lies in the top ten. This sample comprised PBMCs, obtained around atezolizumab (anti-PD-L1) treatment. These receptors were taken from a woman at least 80 years old with urothelial cancer. Each CDR3 is given without its conserved first and last residue. Each record gives: J gene, V gene, CDR3 protein.

j_call: TRBJ2-3; v_call: TRBV5-8; cdr3_aa: ASSYGGGQTDTQY
j_call: TRBJ1-1; v_call: TRBV19; cdr3_aa: ASSRSRGTEAF
j_call: TRBJ2-7; v_call: TRBV15; cdr3_aa: ATSRDRGYEQY
j_call: TRBJ2-7; v_call: TRBV5-4; cdr3_aa: ASSFLGRAAQSSYEQY
j_call: TRBJ2-7; v_call: TRBV30; cdr3_aa: AWSATGTRGFEQY
j_call: TRBJ2-5; v_call: TRBV4-2; cdr3_aa: ASSQELSGQETQY
j_call: TRBJ1-4; v_call: TRBV5-1; cdr3_aa: ASSLAGSTNEKLF
j_call: TRBJ2-7; v_call: TRBV18; cdr3_aa: ASSPMAGGTYEQY
j_call: TRBJ2-2; v_call: TRBV20-1; cdr3_aa: SAPSTGELF
j_call: TRBJ2-7; v_call: TRBV28; cdr3_aa: ASSLGGGSSYEQY
j_call: TRBJ2-7; v_call: TRBV7-2; cdr3_aa: ASSPDSAGVPYEQY
j_call: TRBJ2-5; v_call: TRBV29-1; cdr3_aa: SVQQGQETQY
j_call: TRBJ2-3; v_call: TRBV5-1; cdr3_aa: ASSPLGAGATDTQY
j_call: TRBJ2-1; v_call: TRBV27; cdr3_aa: ASRGLAGNHEQF